This passage covers 26 T cell receptor beta chains from one sample sequenced in a study of Graves' ophthalmopathy and Graves' hyperthyroidism. Amplification from RNA transcripts yielded the TCR beta CDR3 regions. After a first-round RT-PCR with HTBI primers, a second-round multiplex PCR was run. MiXCR was run by TCRdb on the multiplex PCR reads, yielding one entry per CDR3 protein. Altogether about 590,000 distinct CDR3 sequences are present, less than 45% being singletons, with the ten largest covering around 4%. Sequenced material: peripheral blood or thyroid tissue (not recorded which). The receptors shown here come from an adult man with Graves' hyperthyroidism.

This clonotype was detected a few times. This rearrangement joins TRBV7-2 to TRBJ2-3; perhaps TRBD1 as D (5 bases). The ends were cut back, 2 bases at V and 6 bases at J, with 12 bases in the middle. Germline V gene sequence: CDR1 SGHTA, CDR2 FQGNSA. The CDR3 sequence is 14 residues long. CDR3 bases: TGTGCCAGCAGCTTATCTAGGGGCTTGGATACGCAGTATTTT. Protein: CASSLSRGLDTQYF.

CDR3 nucleotide sequence: TGTGCCATCAGGGGAGCGGGAGACACCGGGGAGCTGTTTTTT. Protein sequence: CAIRGAGDTGELFF. This chain joins TRBV10-3 and TRBJ2-2; TRBD2 matches 8 bases. The CDR3 contains 14 residues. Per germline, CDR1 ENHRY and CDR2 SYGVKD. V shed 6 bases and J 3 bases; nucleotides not matched to a gene: 3.

This clonotype came up many times. This chain connects TRBV2 to TRBJ1-1; D possibly corresponds to TRBD1 (6 bases). Looked up from germline, CDR1 is SNHLY and CDR2 is FYNNEI. Trimming pared 5 bases from V and 5 bases from J, leaving 15 bases between. The CDR3 has 14 residues. The chain's CDR3 is CASSPSRGRTEAFF. DNA for the CDR3: TGTGCCAGCAGTCCGTCCAGGGGAAGGACTGAAGCTTTCTTT.

This clonotype was counted at least ten times. The chain recombines TRBV4-1 with TRBJ1-6, with TRBD1 matching over 8 bases. V was pared by 3 bases and J by 6 bases, with 7 bases of the junction left unmatched. In germline, CDR1 is MGHRA, CDR2 YSYEKL. The CDR3 is 16 residues long. DNA for the CDR3: TGCGCCAGCAGCCAGACACAGGGGGACGGTAATTCACCCCTCCACTTT. Residues: CASSQTQGDGNSPLHF.

The V gene is TRBV25-1, the J gene TRBJ2-7, with TRBD1 matching 8 bases. This CDR3 region has 14 residues. V was clipped by 10 bases and J by 2 bases; unmatched bases: 10. The germline CDR1 and CDR2 sequences are MGHDK and SYGVNS. In DNA, the CDR3 is TGTGCCAACGGGGGTAGGACAGGGACCTACGAGCAGTACTTC. Its protein product is CANGGRTGTYEQYF.

The CDR3 sequence: CATSGGMGGFTDTQYF. The DNA of the CDR3 is TGTGCCACCAGCGGTGGTATGGGGGGTTTCACAGATACGCAGTATTTT. V and J are TRBV15 and TRBJ2-3; D may be TRBD2 (6 bases). Germline V gene data show CDR1 as LNHNV and CDR2 as YYDKDF (reference sequence). There are 16 residues in the CDR3. The V end lost 5 bases, the J end lost 2 bases, and 17 bases lay between the germline ends.

The chain joins TRBV6-4 to TRBJ1-3; D is uncertain. The CDR3 is 15 amino acids. V gave up 6 bases and J gave up 2 bases, with 14 bases separating them. Per germline, CDR1 MRHNA and CDR2 SNTAGT. DNA for the CDR3: TGTGCCAGCAGCCCAGACCCTTTCCCTGGAAACACCATATATTTT. As protein: CASSPDPFPGNTIYF.

This clonotype was observed many times. The chain recombines TRBV12-5 with TRBJ1-2, with D maybe TRBD1 (5 bases). This CDR3 region has 11 residues. V was trimmed by 3 bases and J by 8 bases, leaving 7 bases between them. CDR1 and CDR2 (germline): LGHNT, FRNRAP. The CDR3 bases are TGTGCTAGTGGTTTTGCAGGGGGCTACACCTTC. This codes for CASGFAGGYTF.

This clonotype was observed many times. This rearrangement joins TRBV7-2 to TRBJ2-7; D gene ambiguous. CDR1 is SGHTA and CDR2 is FQGNSA in the germline V gene. V dropped 4 bases and J dropped 3 bases, with 13 bases sitting between them. CDR3 length: 14 residues. The CDR3 bases are TGTGCCAGCAGCTACGAGGCCGAGGTCTACGAGCAGTACTTC. Protein sequence: CASSYEAEVYEQYF.

The V call is TRBV7-2, the J call TRBJ1-6, with D hard to call. The germline V gene encodes CDR1 SGHTA and CDR2 FQGNSA. Trimming removed 5 bases from V and 2 bases from J, with 7 bases in between. CDR3 size: 14 residues. The CDR3 region has the DNA TGTGCCAGCAGCCAAACCCCCTATAATTCACCCCTCCACTTT. Its protein product is CASSQTPYNSPLHF.

The rearrangement links TRBV7-9 to TRBJ1-3; D gene unclear. V lost 6 bases to trimming and J lost 0 bases, with 24 bases between them. In germline, CDR1 is SEHNR, CDR2 FQNEAQ (reference sequence). The length of the CDR3 is 19 residues. The CDR3 DNA reads TGTGCCAGCAGTTTATTCCCCCCTTTAGCGGGGTACTCTGGAAACACCATATATTTT. Translating it yields CASSLFPPLAGYSGNTIYF.

V usage is TRBV15 and J usage is TRBJ2-7, with D possibly being TRBD1 (6 bases). The ends were cut back, 4 bases at V and 9 bases at J, with 22 bases in the middle. Looked up from germline, CDR1 is LNHNV and CDR2 is YYDKDF (reference sequence). The CDR3 loop spans 15 amino acids. The CDR3 loop is CATSKVQGMEDTQYF. The DNA for the CDR3 is TGTGCCACCAGCAAAGTACAGGGAATGGAAGATACGCAGTACTTC.

A few counts support this clonotype. V is TRBV27 and J is TRBJ1-4; 7 bases agree with TRBD1. CDR3 length: 11 residues. From germline, CDR1 is MNHEY and CDR2 SMNVEV (reference sequence). The V and J ends lost 9 bases and 12 bases, in that order; junction bases with no gene match: 7. Written as DNA, the CDR3 is TGTGCCAGTTCCAATGGACAGGAACTGTTTTTT. Protein: CASSNGQELFF.

This clonotype appeared many times. This chain connects TRBV13 to TRBJ1-3, with 7 bases matching TRBD1. Looked up from germline, CDR1 is PRHDT and CDR2 is FYEKMQ (reference sequence). The CDR3 covers 14 residues. The junction had 3 bases not matched to a gene; V was cut back by 5 bases and J by 2 bases. The CDR3 DNA sequence: TGTGCCAGCAGCCTAGACAGGGCTGGAAACACCATATATTTT. Translating gives CASSLDRAGNTIYF.

This clonotype was counted a single time. This rearrangement joins TRBV7-8 to TRBJ2-7; D is uncertain. Germline V lookup: CDR1 SGHVS, CDR2 FQNEAQ. The CDR3 is 13 residues long. V was trimmed by 5 bases and J by 7 bases, leaving 15 bases between them. The CDR3 nucleotides are TGTGCCAGCAGCACAACACGGCTGGGGGAGCAGTACTTC. It is translated as CASSTTRLGEQYF.

This clonotype was counted at least ten times. The chain couples TRBV6-5 to TRBJ2-6, with a weak D call TRBD1 (5 bases). The CDR3 sequence is 15 residues long. Per the germline V gene, CDR1 is MNHEY and CDR2 is SVGAGI. V dropped 6 bases and J dropped 1 base, with 10 bases sitting between them. The CDR3 sequence is CASRLDRSGANVLTF. CDR3 bases: TGTGCCAGCAGACTCGACAGATCTGGGGCCAACGTCCTGACTTTC.

This chain joins TRBV24-1 and TRBJ1-1, with D maybe TRBD1 (5 bases). Per the germline V gene, CDR1 is KGHDR and CDR2 is SFDVKD. The CDR3 is 13 amino acids. V was shortened by 7 bases and J by 4 bases, with 12 bases between the two germline ends. CDR3 coding DNA: TGTGCCACCAGCGGATATGGGACCACTGAAGCTTTCTTT. Its translation is CATSGYGTTEAFF.

This chain joins TRBV5-1 and TRBJ1-1; maybe TRBD1 (6 bases). The germline V and J ends were trimmed by 4 bases and 1 base, with 14 bases remaining between them. Germline lookup yields CDR1 SGHRS and CDR2 YFSETQ. The CDR3 length is 15 residues. The chain's CDR3 is CASSPTLTGNTEAFF. The CDR3 DNA follows: TGCGCCAGCAGCCCCACCTTGACAGGGAACACTGAAGCTTTCTTT.

This clonotype was counted between two and nine times. The gene calls are TRBV5-1 and TRBJ1-4; a possible D gene is TRBD1 (6 bases). The length of the CDR3 is 14 residues. CDR1 is SGHRS and CDR2 is YFSETQ in the germline V gene. The V and J ends lost 4 bases and 1 base respectively, with 8 bases between them. This chain's CDR3 is CASSKDRTNEKLFF. The CDR3 coding sequence is TGCGCCAGCAGCAAGGACAGAACTAATGAAAAACTGTTTTTT.

As concerns this clonotype: A junction boundary mismatches the germline segment, possibly from a read error. CDR3 in DNA: TGTGCCAGCAGCCAGGGGGTCGGGGCGACCGAGTCAAGATTGAGATTT. Amino acids: CASSQGVGATESRLRF. The J gene is TRBJ1-1, the V gene TRBV4-2, with D maybe TRBD1 (5 bases). The CDR3 is 16 residues long. Germline V gene data show CDR1 as LGHNA and CDR2 as YNFKEQ.

The chain links TRBV15 to TRBJ2-1; 11 bases align to TRBD2. Trimming removed 0 bases from V and 10 bases from J; junction bases left unmatched: 5. CDR3 length: 15 residues. Germline-derived CDR1 and CDR2 are LNHNV and YYDKDF (reference sequence). CDR3 sequence: CATSRDLGTSGEQFF. DNA of the CDR3: TGTGCCACCAGCAGAGATTTGGGGACTAGCGGAGAGCAGTTCTTC.

The chain combines TRBV6-1 with TRBJ1-1, with D possibly matching TRBD1 (5 bases). CDR3 size: 13 residues. V was clipped by 8 bases and J by 5 bases, with 15 bases between them. Per the germline V gene, CDR1 is MNHNS and CDR2 is SASEGT. CDR3 residues: CASLGVIGTEAFF. In nucleotides, the CDR3 is TGTGCCAGCCTGGGGGTAATCGGAACTGAAGCTTTCTTT.

As concerns this clonotype: A clone one base away is much larger, so this may be a read error. V and J are TRBV7-9 and TRBJ2-2; 9 nucleotides align to TRBD1. This CDR3 comprises 16 residues. V shed 5 bases, J shed 6 bases, and the junction held 10 bases outside the gene matches. The germline CDR1 and CDR2 sequences are SEHNR and FQNEAQ (reference sequence). CDR3 sequence (DNA): TGTGCCAGCAGCCAAACAGGGGGCCTTAACGCCGGGGAGCTGTTTTTT. It translates to CASSQTGGLNAGELFF.

This clonotype showed up many times. The chain has TRBV29-1 and TRBJ1-1; D gene uncertain. The ends were cut back, 7 bases at V and 1 base at J, with 10 bases in the middle. CDR1 and CDR2 from the germline V gene are SQVTM and ANQGSEA. The length of the CDR3 is 12 residues. The CDR3 reads CSGRRTNTEAFF. DNA for the CDR3: TGCAGCGGACGACGGACGAACACTGAAGCTTTCTTT.

On this clonotype itself: A clone one base away is much larger, so this may be a read error. This sequence joins TRBV9 and TRBJ1-1; TRBD1 matches 7 bases. The CDR3 is made up of 16 amino acids. V shed 0 bases, J shed 6 bases, and the junction held 11 bases outside the gene matches. CDR1 SGDLS and CDR2 YYNGEE come from the germline V gene. CDR3 sequence: CASSVAPDRRGAEAFF. CDR3 nucleotide sequence: TGTGCCAGCAGCGTAGCCCCGGACAGGCGGGGGGCTGAAGCTTTCTTT. Based on the CDR3 plus reference TRBV9 and TRBJ1-1, the full variable domain is DSGVTQTPKHLITATGQRVTLRCSPRSGDLSVYWYQQSLDQGLQFLIQYYNGEERAKGNILERFSAQQFPDLHSELNLSSLELGDSALYFCASSVAPDRRGAEAFFGQGTRLTVV.

This clonotype was found many times. J is TRBJ2-5 and V is TRBV6-5; D not certain. This CDR3 comprises 11 residues. Trimming removed 1 base from V and 5 bases from J, with 2 bases in between. Germline V CDR1 and CDR2: MNHEY, SVGAGI. CDR3 in amino acids: CASSYLETQYF. The CDR3 DNA reads TGTGCCAGCAGTTACTTGGAGACCCAGTACTTC.